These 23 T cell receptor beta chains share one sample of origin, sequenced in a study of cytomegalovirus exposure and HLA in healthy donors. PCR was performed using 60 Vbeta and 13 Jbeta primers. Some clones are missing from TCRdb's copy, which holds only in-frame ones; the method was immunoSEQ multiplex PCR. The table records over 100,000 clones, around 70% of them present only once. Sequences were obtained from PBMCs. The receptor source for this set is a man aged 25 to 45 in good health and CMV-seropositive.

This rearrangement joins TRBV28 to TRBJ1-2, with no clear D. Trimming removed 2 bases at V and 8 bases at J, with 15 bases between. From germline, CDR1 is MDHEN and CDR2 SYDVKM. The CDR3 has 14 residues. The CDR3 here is CASSLQAPGEGYTF. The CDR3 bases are TGTGCCAGCAGTTTACAAGCACCCGGAGAAGGCTACACCTTC.

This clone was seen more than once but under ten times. DNA of the CDR3: TGTGCCAGCAGCACCCCCTGGCAGGGAAGGGCTTATAGCAATCAGCCCCAGCATTTT. As protein: CASSTPWQGRAYSNQPQHF. The genes are TRBV28 and TRBJ1-5; possible D gene TRBD1, 5 bases. Germline V gene lookup returns CDR1 MDHEN and CDR2 SYDVKM. The CDR3 loop spans 19 amino acids. With 6 bases removed from V and 0 bases from J, the gap between germline ends came to 24 bases.

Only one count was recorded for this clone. CDR3 protein: CASSFVALRRETQYF. The CDR3 bases are TGTGCCAGCAGTTTTGTAGCTCTAAGACGGGAGACCCAGTACTTC. The V and J genes are TRBV27 and TRBJ2-5; no reliable D call. The germline V gene has CDR1 MNHEY and CDR2 SMNVEV (reference sequence). The germline V and J ends were trimmed by 3 bases and 5 bases, with 16 bases remaining between them. The CDR3 runs 15 residues.

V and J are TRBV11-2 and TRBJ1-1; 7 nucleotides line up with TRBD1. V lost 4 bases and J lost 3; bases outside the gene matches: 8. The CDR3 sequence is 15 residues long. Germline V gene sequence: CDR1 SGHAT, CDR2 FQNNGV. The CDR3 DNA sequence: TGTGCCAGCAGCTACATAGGGGGCTGGGACACTGAAGCTTTCTTT. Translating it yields CASSYIGGWDTEAFF.

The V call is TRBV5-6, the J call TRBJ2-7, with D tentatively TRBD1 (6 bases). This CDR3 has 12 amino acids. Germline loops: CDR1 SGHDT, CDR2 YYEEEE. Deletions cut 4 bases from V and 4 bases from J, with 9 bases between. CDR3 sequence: CASSTTGYEQYV. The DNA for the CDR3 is TGTGCCAGCAGCACTACAGGGTACGAGCAGTACGTC.

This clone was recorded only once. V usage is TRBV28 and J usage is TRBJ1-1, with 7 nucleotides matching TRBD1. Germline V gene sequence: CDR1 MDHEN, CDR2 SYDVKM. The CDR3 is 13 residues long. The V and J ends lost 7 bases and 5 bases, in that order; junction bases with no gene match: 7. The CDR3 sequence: CASIRQGLTEAFF. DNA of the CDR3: TGTGCCAGCATTAGACAGGGTCTTACTGAAGCTTTCTTT.

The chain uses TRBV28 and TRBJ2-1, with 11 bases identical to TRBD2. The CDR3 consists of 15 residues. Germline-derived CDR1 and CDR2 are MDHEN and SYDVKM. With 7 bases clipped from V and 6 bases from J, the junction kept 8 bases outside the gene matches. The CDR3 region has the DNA TGTGCCAGCACCATAGCGGGGGGGCATCCCAATGAGCAGTTCTTC. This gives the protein CASTIAGGHPNEQFF.

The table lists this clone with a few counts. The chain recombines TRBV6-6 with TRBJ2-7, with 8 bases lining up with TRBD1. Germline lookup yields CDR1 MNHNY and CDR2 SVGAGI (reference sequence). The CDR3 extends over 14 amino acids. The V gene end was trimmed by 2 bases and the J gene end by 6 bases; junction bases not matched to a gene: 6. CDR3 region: CASSYAGQGSEQYF. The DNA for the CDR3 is TGTGCCAGCAGTTACGCAGGACAGGGTAGCGAGCAGTACTTC.

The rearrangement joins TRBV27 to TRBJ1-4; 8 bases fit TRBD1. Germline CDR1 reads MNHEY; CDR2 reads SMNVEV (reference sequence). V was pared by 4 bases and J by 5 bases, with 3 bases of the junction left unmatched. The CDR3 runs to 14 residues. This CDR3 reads CASSSGTGNEKLFF. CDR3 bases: TGTGCCAGCAGTTCCGGGACAGGAAATGAAAAACTGTTTTTT.

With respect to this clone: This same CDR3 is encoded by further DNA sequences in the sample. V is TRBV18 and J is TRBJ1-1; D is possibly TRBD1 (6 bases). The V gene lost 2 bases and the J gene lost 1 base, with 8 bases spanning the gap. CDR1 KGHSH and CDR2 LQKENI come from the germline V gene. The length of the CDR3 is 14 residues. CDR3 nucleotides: TGTGCCAGCTCACCATCGACAGGGAACACTGAAGCTTTCTTT. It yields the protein CASSPSTGNTEAFF.

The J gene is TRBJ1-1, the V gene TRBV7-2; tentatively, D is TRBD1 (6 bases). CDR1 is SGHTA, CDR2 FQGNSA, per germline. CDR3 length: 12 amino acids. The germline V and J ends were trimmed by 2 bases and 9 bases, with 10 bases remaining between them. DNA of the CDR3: TGTGCCAGCAGCTTAACACAGGGAAAAGCTTTCTTT. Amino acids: CASSLTQGKAFF.

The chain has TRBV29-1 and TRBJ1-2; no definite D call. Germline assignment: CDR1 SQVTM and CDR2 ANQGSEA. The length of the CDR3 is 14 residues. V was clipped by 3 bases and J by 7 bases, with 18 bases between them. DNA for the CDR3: TGCAGCGTTGACGAGATTGCAGTTTCAGGTGGCTACACCTTC. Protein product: CSVDEIAVSGGYTF.

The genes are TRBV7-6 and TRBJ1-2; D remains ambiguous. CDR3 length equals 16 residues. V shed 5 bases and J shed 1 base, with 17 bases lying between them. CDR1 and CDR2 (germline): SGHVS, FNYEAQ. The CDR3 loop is CASSATPRSLNYGYTF. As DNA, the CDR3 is TGTGCCAGCAGCGCCACCCCCCGGTCCCTTAACTATGGCTACACCTTC.

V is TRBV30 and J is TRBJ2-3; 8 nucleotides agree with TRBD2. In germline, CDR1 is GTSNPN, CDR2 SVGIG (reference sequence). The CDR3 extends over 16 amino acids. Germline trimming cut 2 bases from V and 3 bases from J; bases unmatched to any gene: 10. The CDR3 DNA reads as TGTGCCTGGAGTTCCCCGGGGGGGCGGGGGACAGATACGCAGTATTTT. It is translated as CAWSSPGGRGTDTQYF.

CDR3 protein: CATSFRDRYAEQFF. CDR3 bases: TGTGCCACCAGCTTCCGGGACAGGTACGCTGAGCAGTTCTTC. The chain couples TRBV15 to TRBJ2-1; TRBD1 matches 8 bases. V dropped 5 bases and J dropped 9; count of bases not matched to a gene: 9. The germline CDR1 and CDR2 sequences are LNHNV and YYDKDF (reference sequence). The CDR3 is 14 residues long.

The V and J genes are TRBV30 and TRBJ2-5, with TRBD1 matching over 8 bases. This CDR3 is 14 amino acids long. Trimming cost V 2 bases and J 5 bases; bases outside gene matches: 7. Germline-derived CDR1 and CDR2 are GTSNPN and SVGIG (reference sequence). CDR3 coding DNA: TGTGCCTGGAGTCGAGGACAGGGTGGCGAGACCCAGTACTTC. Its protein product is CAWSRGQGGETQYF.

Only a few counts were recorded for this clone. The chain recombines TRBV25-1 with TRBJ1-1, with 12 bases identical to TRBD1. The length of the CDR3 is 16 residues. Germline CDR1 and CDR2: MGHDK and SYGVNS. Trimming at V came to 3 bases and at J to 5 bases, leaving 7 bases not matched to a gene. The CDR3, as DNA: TGTGCCAGCAGTGATCGGGACAGGGGGCCGGGAACTGAAGCTTTCTTT. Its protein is CASSDRDRGPGTEAFF. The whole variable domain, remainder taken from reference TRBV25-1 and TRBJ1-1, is EADIYQTPRYLVIGTGKKITLECSQTMGHDKMYWYQQDPGMELHLIHYSYGVNSTEKGDLSSESTVSRIRTEHFPLTLESARPSHTSQYLCASSDRDRGPGTEAFFGQGTRLTVV.

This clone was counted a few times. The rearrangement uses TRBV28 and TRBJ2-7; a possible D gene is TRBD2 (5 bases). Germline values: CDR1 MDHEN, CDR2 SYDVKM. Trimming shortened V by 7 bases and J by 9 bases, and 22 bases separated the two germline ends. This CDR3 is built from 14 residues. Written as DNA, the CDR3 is TGTGCCAGCAAGGAGGTGGCGAGGGATTTGGGGCAGTACTTC. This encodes CASKEVARDLGQYF.

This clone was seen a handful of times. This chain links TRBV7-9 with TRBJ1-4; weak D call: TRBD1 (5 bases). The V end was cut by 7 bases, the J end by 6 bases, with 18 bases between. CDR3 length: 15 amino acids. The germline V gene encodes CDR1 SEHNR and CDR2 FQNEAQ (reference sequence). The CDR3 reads CASTPFGGADEKLFF. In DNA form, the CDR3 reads TGTGCCAGCACCCCCTTCGGAGGGGCGGATGAAAAACTGTTTTTT.

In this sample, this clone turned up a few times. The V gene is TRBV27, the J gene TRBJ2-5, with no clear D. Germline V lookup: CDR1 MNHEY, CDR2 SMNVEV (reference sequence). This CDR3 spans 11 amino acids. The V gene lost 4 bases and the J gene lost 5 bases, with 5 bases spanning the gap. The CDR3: CASSYRETQYF. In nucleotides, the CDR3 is TGTGCCAGCAGTTACCGGGAGACCCAGTACTTC.

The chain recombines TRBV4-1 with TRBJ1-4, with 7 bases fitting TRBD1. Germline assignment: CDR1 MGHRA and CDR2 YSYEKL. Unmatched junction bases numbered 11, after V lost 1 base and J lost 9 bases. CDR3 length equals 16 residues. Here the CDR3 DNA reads TGCGCCAGCAGCCAAGGGGTGCGACAGGGAGGTAAAAAACTGTTTTTT. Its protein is CASSQGVRQGGKKLFF.

The chain's CDR3 is CASSLGRNTEAFF. CDR3 bases: TGTGCCAGCAGCTTGGGCAGGAACACTGAAGCTTTCTTT. The chain recombines TRBV5-6 with TRBJ1-1; D not resolved. This CDR3 comprises 13 residues. Germline values: CDR1 SGHDT, CDR2 YYEEEE. The ends were cut back, 0 bases at V and 1 base at J, with 4 bases in the middle. Looking up the rest from reference TRBV5-6 and TRBJ1-1 gives the full variable domain: DAGVTQSPTHLIKTRGQQVTLRCSPKSGHDTVSWYQQALGQGPQFIFQYYEEEERQRGNFPDRFSGHQFPNYSSELNVNALLLGDSALYLCASSLGRNTEAFFGQGTRLTVV.

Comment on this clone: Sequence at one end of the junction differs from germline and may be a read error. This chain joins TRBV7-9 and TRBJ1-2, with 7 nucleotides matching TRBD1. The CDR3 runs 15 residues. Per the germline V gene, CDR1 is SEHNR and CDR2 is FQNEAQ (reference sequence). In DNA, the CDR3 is TGTGCCCGCAGACCCCGACAGGGAGGAGGCTATGGCTACACCTTC. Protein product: CARRPRQGGGYGYTF.